This T cell receptor beta chain originates from a study of blood T cell repertoires in COVID-19. Overall study: Material from acute and convalescent COVID-19 was sourced from the United States, Italy and Spain. PBMCs, B-cell-depleted T cells, or T cells provided the cDNA or gDNA that made up the material.

How the authors handled the data: Nucleated cell number was recorded as an estimate derived from reference gene primer amplification. The data were produced by immunoSEQ multiplex PCR, yet TCRdb's version contains in-frame clones alone and is incomplete. Clone size and V and J calls were adopted from that table, with D and trimming inferred from the DNA. The profile shows some 38,000 clones, almost 90% of them singletons. This CDR3 contains 12 residues. Trimming shortened V by 5 bases and J by 5 bases, and 8 bases separated the two germline ends. Germline values: CDR1 SGHAT, CDR2 FQNNGV. Material: peripheral blood. The source is a man in his sixties with active or convalescent COVID-19. The chain employs TRBV11-2 and TRBJ2-3, with a weak D call TRBD1 (6 bases). CDR3 protein: CASSQDRDTQYF. CDR3 DNA sequence: TGTGCCAGCAGCCAGGACAGAGATACGCAGTATTTT.